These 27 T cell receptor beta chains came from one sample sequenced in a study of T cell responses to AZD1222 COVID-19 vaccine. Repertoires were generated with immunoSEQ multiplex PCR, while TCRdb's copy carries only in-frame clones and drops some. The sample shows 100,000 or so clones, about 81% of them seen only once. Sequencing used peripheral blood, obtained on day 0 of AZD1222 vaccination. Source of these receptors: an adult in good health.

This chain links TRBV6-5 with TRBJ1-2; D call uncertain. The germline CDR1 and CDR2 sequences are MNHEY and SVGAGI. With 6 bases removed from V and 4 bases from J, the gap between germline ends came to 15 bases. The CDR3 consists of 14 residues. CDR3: CASRIPGGSYGYTF. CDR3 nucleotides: TGTGCCAGCAGGATACCGGGCGGGAGCTATGGCTACACCTTC.

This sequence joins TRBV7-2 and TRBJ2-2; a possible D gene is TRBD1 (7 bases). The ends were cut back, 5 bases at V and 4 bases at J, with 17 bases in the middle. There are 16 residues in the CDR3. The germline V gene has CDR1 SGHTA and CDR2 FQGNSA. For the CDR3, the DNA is TGTGCCAGCAGCCAAGTGGCAGGGGGGAGCACCGGGGAGCTGTTTTTT. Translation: CASSQVAGGSTGELFF.

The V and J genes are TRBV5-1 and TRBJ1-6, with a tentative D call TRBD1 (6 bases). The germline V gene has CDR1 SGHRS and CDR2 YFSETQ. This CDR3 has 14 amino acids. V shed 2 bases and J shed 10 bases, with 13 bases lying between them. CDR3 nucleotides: TGCGCCAGCAGCTTTGGGGACGGGGGCTCACCCCTCCACTTT. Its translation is CASSFGDGGSPLHF.

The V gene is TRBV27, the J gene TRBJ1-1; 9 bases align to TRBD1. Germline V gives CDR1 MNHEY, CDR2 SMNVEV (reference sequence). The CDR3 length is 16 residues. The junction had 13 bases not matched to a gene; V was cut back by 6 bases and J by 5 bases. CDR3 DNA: TGTGCCAGCAGGGAACAGGGGGCATCAGTGAGGACTGAAGCTTTCTTT. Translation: CASREQGASVRTEAFF.

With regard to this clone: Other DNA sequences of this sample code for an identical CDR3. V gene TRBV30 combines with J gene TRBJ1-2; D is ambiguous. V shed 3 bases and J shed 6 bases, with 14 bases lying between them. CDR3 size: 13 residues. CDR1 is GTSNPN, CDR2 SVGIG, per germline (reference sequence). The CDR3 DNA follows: TGTGCCTGGAGGGGAGGCAGGAAAGATGGCTACACCTTC. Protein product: CAWRGGRKDGYTF.

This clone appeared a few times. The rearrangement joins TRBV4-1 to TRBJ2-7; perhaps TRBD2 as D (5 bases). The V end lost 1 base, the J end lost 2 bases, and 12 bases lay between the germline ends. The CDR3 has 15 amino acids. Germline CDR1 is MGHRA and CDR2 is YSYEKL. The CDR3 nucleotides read TGCGCCAGCAGCCAAGCGAGAGGGAAACCCTACGAGCAGTACTTC. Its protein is CASSQARGKPYEQYF.

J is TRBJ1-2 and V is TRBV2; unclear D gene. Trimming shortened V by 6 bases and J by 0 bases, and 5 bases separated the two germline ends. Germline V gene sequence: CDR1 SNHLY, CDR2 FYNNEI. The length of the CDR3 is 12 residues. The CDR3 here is CASSVANYGYTF. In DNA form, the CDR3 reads TGTGCCAGCAGCGTGGCTAACTATGGCTACACCTTC.

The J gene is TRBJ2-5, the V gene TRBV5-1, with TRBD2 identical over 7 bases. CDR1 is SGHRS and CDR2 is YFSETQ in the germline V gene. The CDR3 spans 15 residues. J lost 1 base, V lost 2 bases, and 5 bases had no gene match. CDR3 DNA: TGCGCCAGCAGCTTACGGGGACTATCCCAAGAGACCCAGTACTTC. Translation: CASSLRGLSQETQYF.

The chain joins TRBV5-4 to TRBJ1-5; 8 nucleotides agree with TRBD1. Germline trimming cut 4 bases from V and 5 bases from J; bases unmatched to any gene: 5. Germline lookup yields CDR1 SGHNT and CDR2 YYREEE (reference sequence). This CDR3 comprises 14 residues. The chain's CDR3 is CASSLGQGDQPQHF. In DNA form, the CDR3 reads TGTGCCAGCAGCCTCGGACAGGGCGATCAGCCCCAGCATTTT.

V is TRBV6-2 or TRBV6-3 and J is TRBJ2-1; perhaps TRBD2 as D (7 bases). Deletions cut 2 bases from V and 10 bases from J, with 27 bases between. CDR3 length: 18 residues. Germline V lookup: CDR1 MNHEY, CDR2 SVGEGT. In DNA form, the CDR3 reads TGTGCCAGCAGTTACCCGCCGTTGGGGGGGCGCAGTTCGAGGGAGCAGTTCTTC. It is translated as CASSYPPLGGRSSREQFF.

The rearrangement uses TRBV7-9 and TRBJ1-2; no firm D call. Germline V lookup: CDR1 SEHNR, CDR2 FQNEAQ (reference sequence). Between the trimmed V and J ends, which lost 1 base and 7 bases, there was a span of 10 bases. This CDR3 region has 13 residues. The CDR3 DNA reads TGTGCCAGCAGCTTAGACTCCCCGGGTGGCTACACCTTC. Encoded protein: CASSLDSPGGYTF.

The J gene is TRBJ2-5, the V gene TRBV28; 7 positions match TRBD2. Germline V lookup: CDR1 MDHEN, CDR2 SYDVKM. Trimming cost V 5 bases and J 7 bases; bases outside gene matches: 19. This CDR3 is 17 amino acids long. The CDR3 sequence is CASSPAGFQAIKGTQYF. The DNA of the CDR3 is TGTGCCAGCAGTCCAGCGGGGTTCCAGGCCATAAAGGGGACCCAGTACTTC. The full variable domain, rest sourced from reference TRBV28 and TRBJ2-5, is DVKVTQSSRYLVKRTGEKVFLECVQDMDHENMFWYRQDPGLGLRLIYFSYDVKMKEKGDIPEGYSVSREKKERFSLILESASTNQTSMYLCASSPAGFQAIKGTQYFGPGTRLLVL.

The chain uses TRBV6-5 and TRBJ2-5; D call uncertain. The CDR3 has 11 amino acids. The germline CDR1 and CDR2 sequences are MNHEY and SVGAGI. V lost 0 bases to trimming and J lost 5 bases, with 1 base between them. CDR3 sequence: CASSYSETQYF. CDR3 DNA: TGTGCCAGCAGTTACTCGGAGACCCAGTACTTC.

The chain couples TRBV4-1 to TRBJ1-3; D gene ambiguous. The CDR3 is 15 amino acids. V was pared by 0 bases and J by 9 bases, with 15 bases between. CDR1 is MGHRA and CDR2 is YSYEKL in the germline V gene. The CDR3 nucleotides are TGCGCCAGCAGCCAAGAAGGGCGCCTGGGGAGCACCATATATTTT. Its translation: CASSQEGRLGSTIYF.

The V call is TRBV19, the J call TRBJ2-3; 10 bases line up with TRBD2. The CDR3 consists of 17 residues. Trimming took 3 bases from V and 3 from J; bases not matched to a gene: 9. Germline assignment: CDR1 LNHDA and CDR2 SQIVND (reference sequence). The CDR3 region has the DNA TGTGCCAGTAGTATCTCCCCTAGCGGGGGAGGGACAGATACGCAGTATTTT. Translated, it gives CASSISPSGGGTDTQYF.

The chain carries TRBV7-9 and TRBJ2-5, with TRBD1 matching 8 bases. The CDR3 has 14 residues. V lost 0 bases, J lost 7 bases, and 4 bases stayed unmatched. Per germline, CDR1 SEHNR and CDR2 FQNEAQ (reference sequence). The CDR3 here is CASSLAGQGVTQYF. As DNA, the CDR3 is TGTGCCAGCAGCTTAGCAGGACAGGGTGTGACCCAGTACTTC.

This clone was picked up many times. This CDR3 is CASSPGGRGQVSEAFF. CDR3 DNA: TGTGCCAGCAGCCCCGGGGGCAGGGGGCAAGTTAGTGAAGCTTTCTTT. The chain employs TRBV5-4 and TRBJ1-1; 8 bases are a match to TRBD1. Germline trimming cut 4 bases from V and 7 bases from J; bases unmatched to any gene: 15. The CDR3 sequence is 16 residues long. Germline V gene data show CDR1 as SGHNT and CDR2 as YYREEE (reference sequence).

The CDR3 coding sequence is TGTGCCAGCAGCCGCTGGGGACAGTGGAAGGACGAGCAGTACTTC. Protein sequence: CASSRWGQWKDEQYF. J is TRBJ2-7 and V is TRBV7-2, with 7 nucleotides matching TRBD1. The germline V gene encodes CDR1 SGHTA and CDR2 FQGNSA. This CDR3 spans 15 amino acids. With 5 bases clipped from V and 5 bases from J, the junction kept 12 bases outside the gene matches.

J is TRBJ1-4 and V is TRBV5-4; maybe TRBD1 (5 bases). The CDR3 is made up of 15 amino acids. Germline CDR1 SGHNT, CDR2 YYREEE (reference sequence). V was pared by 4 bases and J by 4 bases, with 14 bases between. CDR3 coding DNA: TGTGCCAGCAGCCCGGGTGGACAAAGTAATGAAAAACTGTTTTTT. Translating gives CASSPGGQSNEKLFF.

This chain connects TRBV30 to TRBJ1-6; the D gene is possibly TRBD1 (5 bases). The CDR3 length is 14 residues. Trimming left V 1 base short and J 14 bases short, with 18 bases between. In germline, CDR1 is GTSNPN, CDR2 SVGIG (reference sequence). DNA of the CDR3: TGTGCCTGGAGTGGGGCAGGGACCCAAGGAACCCTCCACTTT. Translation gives CAWSGAGTQGTLHF. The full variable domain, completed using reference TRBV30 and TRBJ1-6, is SQTIHQWPATLVQPVGSPLSLECTVEGTSNPNLYWYRQAAGRGLQLLFYSVGIGQISSEVPQNLSASRPQDRQFILSSKKLLLSDSGFYLCAWSGAGTQGTLHFGNGTRLTVT.

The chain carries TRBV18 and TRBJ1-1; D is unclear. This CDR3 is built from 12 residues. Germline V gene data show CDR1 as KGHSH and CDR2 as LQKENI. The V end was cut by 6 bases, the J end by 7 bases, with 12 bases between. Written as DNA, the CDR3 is TGTGCCAGCTCCGAGACACCCTTTGAAGCTTTCTTT. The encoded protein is CASSETPFEAFF.

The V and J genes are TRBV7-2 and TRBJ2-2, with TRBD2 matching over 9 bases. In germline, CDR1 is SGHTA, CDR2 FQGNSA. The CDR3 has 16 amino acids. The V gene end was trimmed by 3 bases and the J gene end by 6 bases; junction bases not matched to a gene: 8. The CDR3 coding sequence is TGTGCCAGCAGCTTTTTAGCGGGGGTTCGATCCGGGGAGCTGTTTTTT. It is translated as CASSFLAGVRSGELFF.

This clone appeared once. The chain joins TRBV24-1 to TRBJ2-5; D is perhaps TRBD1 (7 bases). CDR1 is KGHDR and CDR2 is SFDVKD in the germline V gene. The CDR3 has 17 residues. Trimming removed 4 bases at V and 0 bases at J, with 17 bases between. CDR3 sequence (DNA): TGTGCCACCAGTGAAGGCAGGGGGGCAGTAGACCAAGAGACCCAGTACTTC. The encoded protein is CATSEGRGAVDQETQYF.

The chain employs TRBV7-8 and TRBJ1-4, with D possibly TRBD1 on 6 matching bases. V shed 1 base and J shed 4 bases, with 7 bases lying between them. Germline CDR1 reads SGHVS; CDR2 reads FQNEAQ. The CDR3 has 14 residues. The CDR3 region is CASSLDRVNEKLFF. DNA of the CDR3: TGTGCCAGCAGCTTAGACAGGGTTAATGAAAAACTGTTTTTT.

The CDR3 protein is CAISEGGQVQDQPQHF. In nucleotides, the CDR3 is TGTGCCATCAGTGAGGGGGGGCAGGTCCAGGATCAGCCCCAGCATTTT. The V call is TRBV10-3, the J call TRBJ1-5; a weak D match, TRBD1 (6 bases). The CDR3 runs 16 residues. The V gene lost 2 bases and the J gene lost 5 bases, with 16 bases spanning the gap. The germline gives CDR1 ENHRY, CDR2 SYGVKD.

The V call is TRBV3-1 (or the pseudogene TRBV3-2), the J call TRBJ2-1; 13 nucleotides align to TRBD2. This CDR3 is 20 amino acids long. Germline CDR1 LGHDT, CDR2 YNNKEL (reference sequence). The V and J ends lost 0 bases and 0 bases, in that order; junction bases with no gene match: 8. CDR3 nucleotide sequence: TGTGCCAGCAGCCAAGAGGCGGGACTAGCGGGGTATAGCTCCTACAATGAGCAGTTCTTC. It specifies CASSQEAGLAGYSSYNEQFF.

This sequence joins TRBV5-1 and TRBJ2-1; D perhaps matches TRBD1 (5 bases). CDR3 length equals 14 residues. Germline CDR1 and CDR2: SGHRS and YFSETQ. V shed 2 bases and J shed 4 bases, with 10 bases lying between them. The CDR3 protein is CASSFIPGYNEQFF. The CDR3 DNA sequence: TGCGCCAGCAGCTTTATCCCAGGGTACAATGAGCAGTTCTTC.